The 20 T cell receptor beta chains below were found in one sample sequenced in a study of T-cell reconstitution after alpha-beta-depleted transplantation in children. A library of TCRbeta sequences, prepared with unique molecular identifiers, was generated. TCRdb itself ran the PCR reads through MiXCR, one entry per CDR3 protein. The sample contains 200,000 to 300,000 distinct CDR3 sequences, roughly a quarter of which appear only once. The sequences come from PBMCs, collected before TCRalphabeta/CD19-depleted stem cell transplant. The receptors derive from a girl aged 2-10 years with Fanconi anemia, due to receive a stem cell transplant.

This clonotype was seen a few times. The chain employs TRBV5-1 and TRBJ2-7, with TRBD2 identical over 11 bases. The length of the CDR3 is 15 residues. Germline values: CDR1 SGHRS, CDR2 YFSETQ. V lost 4 bases and J lost 4; bases outside the gene matches: 7. CDR3 DNA: TGCGCCAGCAGCGGAGGGACTAGCGGTCAATACGAGCAGTACTTC. Protein sequence: CASSGGTSGQYEQYF.

To note about this clonotype: A much larger clonotype is one base distant, so this may be a read error. The chain has TRBV4-2 and TRBJ2-5, with TRBD1 identical over 7 bases. The CDR3 is 15 amino acids. V gave up 2 bases and J gave up 5 bases; unmatched junction bases: 8. CDR1 and CDR2 from the germline V gene are LGHNA and YNFKEQ. As DNA, the CDR3 is TGTGCCAGCAGCCAATGGACCGACAGGGATGAGACCCAGTACTTC. It encodes CASSQWTDRDETQYF.

This clonotype has a count of ten or more. V and J are TRBV29-1 and TRBJ2-1; D may be TRBD2 (7 bases). CDR1 is SQVTM, CDR2 ANQGSEA, per germline. Deletions cut 5 bases from V and 10 bases from J, with 15 bases between. The CDR3 covers 12 residues. The CDR3 loop is CSVLAGAPEQFF. Written as DNA, the CDR3 is TGCAGCGTTTTGGCGGGGGCCCCCGAGCAGTTCTTC.

This chain joins TRBV20-1 and TRBJ1-5; a weak D match, TRBD1 (5 bases). Germline values: CDR1 DFQATT, CDR2 SNEGSKA (reference sequence). This CDR3 contains 16 residues. Trimming cost V 2 bases and J 0 bases, with 14 bases left between them. CDR3 protein: CSARRSQDYSNQPQHF. For the CDR3, the DNA is TGCAGTGCTAGAAGATCACAGGATTATAGCAATCAGCCCCAGCATTTT.

The chain employs TRBV3-1 and TRBJ2-5; TRBD2 matches at 11 bases. Germline CDR1 is LGHDT and CDR2 is YNNKEL (reference sequence). This CDR3 is built from 15 residues. The trim removed 4 bases at V and 5 bases at J, leaving 6 bases unmatched. The CDR3 reads CASSLWTSGWETQYF. The CDR3 DNA follows: TGTGCCAGCAGCCTGTGGACTAGCGGGTGGGAGACCCAGTACTTC.

This clonotype was observed many times. The J gene is TRBJ2-1, the V gene TRBV18; TRBD2 matches 11 bases. Germline V CDR1 and CDR2: KGHSH, LQKENI. J was trimmed by 8 bases and V by 4 bases; bases with no gene match: 7. The CDR3 is 15 residues long. The CDR3 loop is CASSRPSGRLDEQFF. For the CDR3, the DNA is TGTGCCAGCTCACGGCCTAGCGGGAGGTTGGATGAGCAGTTCTTC.

The V gene is TRBV29-1, the J gene TRBJ2-2, with D perhaps being TRBD1 or TRBD2 (5 bases each). This CDR3 is built from 13 residues. Germline V gene data show CDR1 as SQVTM and CDR2 as ANQGSEA. The V gene lost 7 bases and the J gene lost 7 bases, with 16 bases spanning the gap. The CDR3 reads CSAGAIPGGELFF. The CDR3 DNA sequence: TGCAGCGCCGGGGCCATCCCGGGCGGGGAGCTGTTTTTT.

The chain carries TRBV29-1 and TRBJ2-1; no clear D gene. V was pared by 3 bases and J by 4 bases, with 16 bases between. Germline CDR1 is SQVTM and CDR2 is ANQGSEA. CDR3 length: 15 amino acids. CDR3 nucleotide sequence: TGCAGCGTTGACTTGACCCCGGTCTCATACAATGAGCAGTTCTTC. This sequence encodes CSVDLTPVSYNEQFF.

This clonotype has at least ten counts. The chain joins TRBV20-1 to TRBJ1-2; D gene unclear. This CDR3 is 8 amino acids long. Trimming left V 6 bases short and J 10 bases short, with 6 bases between. Germline CDR1 and CDR2: DFQATT and SNEGSKA (reference sequence). The CDR3 nucleotides are TGCAGTGCGGCGGTCTACACCTTC. It codes for CSAAVYTF.

This clonotype was seen many times. V is TRBV12-3 or TRBV12-4 and J is TRBJ1-6; D unclear. The CDR3 loop spans 13 amino acids. V lost 6 bases and J 7 bases, leaving 10 bases between the germline ends. The CDR3 DNA is TGTGCCAGCAGCGACTCAGCAAATTCACCCCTCCACTTT. Translating it yields CASSDSANSPLHF.

This chain joins TRBV20-1 and TRBJ2-7; TRBD2 matches 7 bases. This CDR3 spans 17 amino acids. Trimming cost V 5 bases and J 0 bases; bases outside gene matches: 16. CDR1 and CDR2 from the germline V gene are DFQATT and SNEGSKA (reference sequence). The CDR3 region is CSAGEASVAGYSYEQYF. CDR3 in DNA: TGCAGTGCTGGGGAAGCTTCCGTAGCGGGCTACTCCTACGAGCAGTACTTC.

V usage is TRBV29-1 and J usage is TRBJ2-7; 9 bases match TRBD1. The germline V gene has CDR1 SQVTM and CDR2 ANQGSEA. The CDR3 totals 13 residues. The trim removed 5 bases at V and 3 bases at J, leaving 5 bases unmatched. This chain's CDR3 is CSVQGQGFYEQYF. CDR3 nucleotides: TGCAGCGTTCAGGGACAGGGTTTCTACGAGCAGTACTTC.

This clonotype was seen a few times. The gene calls are TRBV29-1 and TRBJ2-5; 9 bases are a match to TRBD2. The J segment lost 4 bases and the V segment lost 6 bases, leaving 9 bases of the junction unmatched. In germline, CDR1 is SQVTM, CDR2 ANQGSEA. The CDR3 runs to 14 residues. CDR3 sequence reads: CSVAGLANLETQYF. The DNA of the CDR3 is TGCAGCGTGGCGGGACTAGCTAACTTAGAGACCCAGTACTTC.

This clonotype was observed at least ten times. The chain combines TRBV24-1 with TRBJ2-1; D gene uncertain. Trimming removed 7 bases from V and 5 bases from J, with 14 bases in between. Germline values: CDR1 KGHDR, CDR2 SFDVKD. CDR3 size: 14 residues. CDR3 coding DNA: TGTGCCACCAGCCGATTGCCCGACGACAATGAGCAGTTCTTC. This codes for CATSRLPDDNEQFF.

This clonotype was counted at least ten times. The V and J genes are TRBV29-1 and TRBJ1-2, with D possibly matching TRBD1 (5 bases). Trimming stripped 4 bases from V and 5 bases from J, with 17 bases between. CDR1 is SQVTM and CDR2 is ANQGSEA in the germline V gene. The CDR3 consists of 14 residues. As DNA, the CDR3 is TGCAGCGTTGTAGGTGAGGGGACCGCTTATGGCTACACCTTC. Its translation is CSVVGEGTAYGYTF.

This clonotype was counted many times. The rearrangement uses TRBV12-3 or TRBV12-4 and TRBJ2-5; the D gene is possibly TRBD1 (6 bases). V lost 6 bases and J lost 0, with 14 bases in between. The CDR3 consists of 15 residues. DNA of the CDR3: TGTGCCAGCAGCCCGTGGCAGGGGAACCAAGAGACCCAGTACTTC. It is translated as CASSPWQGNQETQYF.

The chain employs TRBV5-1 and TRBJ2-7; 11 bases agree with TRBD2. The CDR3 spans 17 residues. V lost 2 bases to trimming and J lost 4 bases; unmatched junction nucleotides: 11. The germline gives CDR1 SGHRS, CDR2 YFSETQ. This CDR3 reads CASSFDILAGGQYEQYF. The DNA for the CDR3 is TGCGCCAGCAGCTTCGACATCCTAGCGGGAGGCCAATACGAGCAGTACTTC.

The V and J genes are TRBV5-1 and TRBJ1-1, with D possibly being TRBD1 (5 bases). Per germline, CDR1 SGHRS and CDR2 YFSETQ. The V gene lost 5 bases and the J gene lost 0 bases, with 20 bases spanning the gap. The CDR3 spans 17 residues. CDR3 sequence reads: CASSGARGRSLNTEAFF. CDR3 sequence (DNA): TGCGCCAGCAGTGGGGCGAGGGGCAGAAGCTTGAACACTGAAGCTTTCTTT.

This chain joins TRBV6-5 and TRBJ1-1; D unresolved. Germline lookup yields CDR1 MNHEY and CDR2 SVGAGI. Trimming removed 1 base from V and 1 base from J, with 7 bases in between. The CDR3 consists of 14 residues. Here the CDR3 reads CASSYFLGNTEAFF. The CDR3 DNA is TGTGCCAGCAGTTACTTCCTGGGGAACACTGAAGCTTTCTTT.

This clonotype was counted between two and nine times. The chain carries TRBV20-1 and TRBJ1-5; D gene unclear. Trimming removed 5 bases at V and 5 bases at J, with 10 bases between. The CDR3 loop spans 12 amino acids. Germline CDR1 DFQATT, CDR2 SNEGSKA (reference sequence). Here the CDR3 DNA reads TGCAGTGCTCACGATGGGGATCAGCCCCAGCATTTT. This gives the protein CSAHDGDQPQHF.